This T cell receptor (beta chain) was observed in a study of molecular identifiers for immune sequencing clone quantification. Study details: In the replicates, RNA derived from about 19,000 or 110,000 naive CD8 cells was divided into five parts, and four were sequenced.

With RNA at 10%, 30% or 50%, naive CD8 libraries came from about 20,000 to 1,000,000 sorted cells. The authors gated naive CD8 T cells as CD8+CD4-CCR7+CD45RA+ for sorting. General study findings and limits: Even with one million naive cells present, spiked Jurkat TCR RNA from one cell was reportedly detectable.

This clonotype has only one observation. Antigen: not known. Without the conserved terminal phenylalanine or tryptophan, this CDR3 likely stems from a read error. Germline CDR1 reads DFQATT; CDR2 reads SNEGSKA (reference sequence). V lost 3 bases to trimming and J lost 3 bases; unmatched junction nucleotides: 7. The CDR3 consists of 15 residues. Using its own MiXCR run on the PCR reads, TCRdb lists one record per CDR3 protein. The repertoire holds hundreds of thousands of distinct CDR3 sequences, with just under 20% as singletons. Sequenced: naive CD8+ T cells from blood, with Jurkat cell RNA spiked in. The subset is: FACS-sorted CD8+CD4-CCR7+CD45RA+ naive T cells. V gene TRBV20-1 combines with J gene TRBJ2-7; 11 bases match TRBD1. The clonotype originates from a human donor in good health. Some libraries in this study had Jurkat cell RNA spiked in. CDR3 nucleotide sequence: TGCAGTGCTAGTGCCGGGACAGGGGGATTCTACGAGCAGTACTCC. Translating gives CSASAGTGGFYEQYS.